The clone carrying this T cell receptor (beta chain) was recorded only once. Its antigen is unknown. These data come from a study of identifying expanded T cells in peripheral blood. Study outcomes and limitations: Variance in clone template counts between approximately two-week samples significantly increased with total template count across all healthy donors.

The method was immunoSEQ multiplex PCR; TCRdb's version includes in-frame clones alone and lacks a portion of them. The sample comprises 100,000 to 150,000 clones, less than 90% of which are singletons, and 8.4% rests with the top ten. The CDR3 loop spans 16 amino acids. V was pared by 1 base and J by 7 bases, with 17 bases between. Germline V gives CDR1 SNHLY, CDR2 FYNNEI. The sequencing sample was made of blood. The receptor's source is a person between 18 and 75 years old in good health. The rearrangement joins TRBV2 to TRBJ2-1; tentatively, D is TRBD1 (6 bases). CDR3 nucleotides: TGTGCCAGCAGTGAAGGGACAGTTAGCCGTCTGAATGAGCAGTTCTTC. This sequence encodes CASSEGTVSRLNEQFF.